This TCR beta chain originates from a study of cytomegalovirus exposure and HLA in healthy donors. Study-level results: Using a false discovery rate of 0.05, a later analysis showed that approximately 16,000 TCR beta sequences were associated with HLA alleles.

As regards this clone: As yet, its antigen is unknown.

Primers for the PCR totalled 60 Vbeta and 13 Jbeta. Sequenced by immunoSEQ multiplex PCR; TCRdb stores in-frame clones only, minus some. The sample has 95,000 to 100,000 clones; roughly 80% are singletons. Germline V gives CDR1 SGHTA, CDR2 FQGNSA. CDR3 length: 15 residues. J gave up 3 bases and V 3 bases, and 3 bases lay outside the gene matches. Sequencing was carried out using PBMCs. The receptor was isolated from a man between 60 and 75 years old in good health and CMV-seropositive. The rearrangement joins TRBV7-2 to TRBJ2-1, with 9 bases aligning to TRBD2. CDR3 bases: TGTGCCAGCAGCTTGAGCGGGGGGAACTACAATGAGCAGTTCTTC. It encodes CASSLSGGNYNEQFF.